This T cell receptor beta chain comes out of a study of T cells after yellow fever vaccination. The study's findings and limits: Within FACS-sorted repertoires, abundant clonotypes contaminating from the bulk population could be present.

Researchers made TCR cDNA using 5'RACE template switching, and this step added a universal primer site and UMIs. TCRdb independently ran MiXCR on the 5' RACE reads; one entry per CDR3 protein. The table includes fewer than 400,000 distinct CDR3 sequences, 6.2% detected once. Germline values: CDR1 SGHAT, CDR2 FQNNGV. The CDR3 consists of 15 residues. After removal of 0 bases from V and 1 base from J, the junction contained 3 bases not matched to a gene. This clonotype was seen a handful of times. Its target is not known. The specimen was PBMCs, collected 5 days after the yellow fever booster vaccination. The TCR was taken from a man aged 25-45 years who received the YFV17D yellow fever vaccine. The chain recombines TRBV11-2 with TRBJ2-7; TRBD1 aligns across 7 bases. The CDR3 nucleotides read TGTGCCAGCAGCTTAGATCCGGGACAGTCCTACGAGCAGTACTTC. It is translated as CASSLDPGQSYEQYF.